The 32 T cell receptor beta chains in this list originate from one sample, sequenced in a study of CD8 T cells in Susac syndrome. The RNA input was roughly 0.45 to 1 ug, and it was reverse transcribed with random hexamers. One entry per CDR3 protein results from TCRdb running MiXCR on the immunoSEQ multiplex PCR reads. This sample carries hundreds of thousands of distinct CDR3 sequences, 70% to 90% of them seen once, and the ten largest clones take 0.21%. Sequenced input: CD8+ T cells from PBMCs. Receptors originate from a human donor with multiple sclerosis.

V is TRBV28 and J is TRBJ2-4; D may be TRBD1 (6 bases). Per the germline V gene, CDR1 is MDHEN and CDR2 is SYDVKM. V lost 6 bases and J 0 bases, leaving 18 bases between the germline ends. The CDR3 contains 17 residues. The CDR3, as DNA: TGTGCCAGCAGACCATCGACAGGTTCCATAGCCAAAAACATTCAGTACTTC. Translated: CASRPSTGSIAKNIQYF.

This chain joins TRBV3-1 and TRBJ2-1; 13 bases line up with TRBD2. This CDR3 has 17 amino acids. V lost 10 bases and J lost 0; bases outside the gene matches: 9. CDR1 is LGHDT, CDR2 YNNKEL, per germline (reference sequence). The CDR3 nucleotides are TGTGCCACCCAGGGACTAGCGGGGCCGAGCTCCTACAATGAGCAGTTCTTC. Protein product: CATQGLAGPSSYNEQFF.

This chain joins TRBV28 and TRBJ2-7, with D tentatively TRBD2 (6 bases). Deletions cut 6 bases from V and 2 bases from J, with 20 bases between. Germline CDR1 and CDR2: MDHEN and SYDVKM. The CDR3 is made up of 16 amino acids. CDR3 sequence: CASSPWEEGDTYEQYF. The CDR3 bases are TGTGCCAGCAGCCCTTGGGAGGAAGGTGACACCTACGAGCAGTACTTC.

The rearrangement links TRBV5-4 to TRBJ1-1; maybe TRBD1 (5 bases). CDR3 size: 19 residues. V was trimmed by 0 bases and J by 0 bases, leaving 21 bases between them. The germline V gene has CDR1 SGHNT and CDR2 YYREEE (reference sequence). CDR3 nucleotide sequence: TGTGCCAGCAGCTTGGACAATGGTGGGGGGTTAGGGGTGAACACTGAAGCTTTCTTT. Translated: CASSLDNGGGLGVNTEAFF.

The chain links TRBV5-5 to TRBJ1-1; no clear D. Looked up from germline, CDR1 is SGHKS and CDR2 is YYEKEE (reference sequence). This CDR3 spans 15 amino acids. V lost 7 bases, J lost 1 base, and 17 bases lay in between. CDR3 loop: CASRVIFLSNTEAFF. Written as DNA, the CDR3 is TGTGCCAGCCGCGTCATCTTCCTGTCGAACACTGAAGCTTTCTTT.

This clonotype was found a few times. The junction departs from germline at one end; a sequencing error may be responsible. V gene TRBV5-1 combines with J gene TRBJ1-1; D remains unclear. This CDR3 has 14 residues. Germline values: CDR1 SGHRS, CDR2 YFSETQ. CDR3 sequence reads: CASSPSGGYTEAFF. DNA of the CDR3: TGTGCCAGTAGTCCCAGCGGAGGGTACACTGAAGCTTTCTTT.

This clonotype has a single count. V and J are TRBV27 and TRBJ2-7; the D gene could be TRBD1 or TRBD2 (5 bases each). Trimming cost V 6 bases and J 7 bases, with 25 bases left between them. In germline, CDR1 is MNHEY, CDR2 SMNVEV (reference sequence). There are 16 residues in the CDR3. This CDR3 is CASSPIPRDGGEEQYF. Here the CDR3 DNA reads TGTGCCAGCAGCCCTATACCCAGGGACGGAGGAGAGGAGCAGTACTTC.

J is TRBJ2-1 and V is TRBV27; 11 bases align to TRBD2. CDR1 is MNHEY and CDR2 is SMNVEV in the germline V gene (reference sequence). CDR3 length: 15 amino acids. J lost 6 bases, V lost 6 bases, and 7 bases had no gene match. Here the CDR3 reads CASSSGTSGGNEQFF. CDR3 coding DNA: TGTGCCAGCAGCTCCGGGACTAGCGGCGGCAATGAGCAGTTCTTC.

The V and J genes are TRBV29-1 and TRBJ1-2; D remains ambiguous. CDR1 is SQVTM, CDR2 ANQGSEA, per germline. The V gene lost 6 bases and the J gene lost 6 bases, with 17 bases spanning the gap. The CDR3 contains 13 residues. The CDR3: CSVPLTAPDGYTF. The CDR3, as DNA: TGCAGCGTCCCGCTTACTGCTCCTGATGGCTACACCTTC.

J is TRBJ2-7 and V is TRBV20-1; D might be TRBD2 (5 bases). V dropped 0 bases and J dropped 3 bases, with 9 bases sitting between them. Germline CDR1 reads DFQATT; CDR2 reads SNEGSKA (reference sequence). The CDR3 extends over 13 amino acids. CDR3 sequence (DNA): TGCAGTGCTAGAGAGAGCGGATACTACGAGCAGTACTTC. This encodes CSARESGYYEQYF.

This clonotype has more than one count but fewer than ten. This CDR3 is CASSQGRGGGLNYGYTF. DNA for the CDR3: TGTGCCAGCAGCCAAGGTCGGGGAGGGGGCCTGAACTATGGCTACACCTTC. This sequence joins TRBV6-2 or TRBV6-3 and TRBJ1-2; 7 positions agree with TRBD1. Germline trimming cut 6 bases from V and 2 bases from J; bases unmatched to any gene: 15. CDR3 length: 17 amino acids. The V gene's germline CDR1 is MNHEY and CDR2 SVGEGT.

This clonotype was detected once. The chain recombines TRBV11-1 with TRBJ2-1; 12 bases agree with TRBD2. After removal of 4 bases from V and 6 bases from J, the junction contained 19 bases not matched to a gene. The CDR3 has 20 residues. The germline V gene has CDR1 SGHAT and CDR2 FQDESV (reference sequence). CDR3 sequence (DNA): TGTGCCAGCAGCTCAACAGTGCTAGCGGGAGGGCGTGAACCGGGCAATGAGCAGTTCTTC. Translated, it gives CASSSTVLAGGREPGNEQFF.

The chain is built from TRBV5-4 and TRBJ2-5, with D perhaps matching TRBD1 (6 bases). Deletions cut 3 bases from V and 4 bases from J, with 19 bases between. The length of the CDR3 is 16 residues. Germline loops: CDR1 SGHNT, CDR2 YYREEE (reference sequence). This CDR3 reads CASSSPRRGGRETQYF. DNA for the CDR3: TGTGCCAGCAGCTCCCCCCGCAGGGGTGGGAGAGAGACCCAGTACTTC.

V gene TRBV9 combines with J gene TRBJ1-1, with TRBD1 matching over 7 bases. V was clipped by 4 bases and J by 3 bases; unmatched bases: 3. The length of the CDR3 is 13 residues. Germline loops: CDR1 SGDLS, CDR2 YYNGEE. CDR3 bases: TGTGCCAGCAGCCAAGGGGGCTACACTGAAGCTTTCTTT. As protein: CASSQGGYTEAFF.

This clonotype was seen only a few times. This chain links TRBV6-6 with TRBJ1-4; 11 nucleotides line up with TRBD1. V shed 0 bases and J 8 bases; nucleotides not matched to a gene: 2. CDR3 length: 15 amino acids. Germline CDR1 and CDR2: MNHNY and SVGAGI (reference sequence). CDR3 residues: CASSYSGQGGEKLFF. CDR3 coding DNA: TGTGCCAGCAGTTACTCGGGACAGGGGGGGGAAAAACTGTTTTTT.

The chain recombines TRBV2 with TRBJ2-4; 8 nucleotides agree with TRBD1. The V and J ends lost 2 bases and 8 bases, in that order; junction bases with no gene match: 8. The V gene's germline CDR1 is SNHLY and CDR2 FYNNEI. The CDR3 length is 15 residues. In nucleotides, the CDR3 is TGTGCCAGCAGTGAACTCCAGGGGGCTAGGGACATTCAGTACTTC. It is translated as CASSELQGARDIQYF.

This sequence joins TRBV12-3 or TRBV12-4 and TRBJ1-2, with 7 bases lining up with TRBD1. J was trimmed by 4 bases and V by 5 bases; bases with no gene match: 4. The CDR3 runs 13 residues. CDR3: CASSEDRAYGYTF. CDR3 nucleotide sequence: TGTGCCAGCAGTGAAGACAGGGCCTATGGCTACACCTTC.

J is TRBJ2-7 and V is TRBV28, with 10 nucleotides matching TRBD2. V trimming: 2 bases; J trimming: 4 bases; junction bases outside the gene matches: 11. Per the germline V gene, CDR1 is MDHEN and CDR2 is SYDVKM. This CDR3 region has 17 residues. DNA of the CDR3: TGTGCCAGCAGTTTACCCGTGCCCAAGCGGGAGGGGTACGAGCAGTACTTC. Translated: CASSLPVPKREGYEQYF. Drawing the rest from reference TRBV28 and TRBJ2-7, the complete variable domain is DVKVTQSSRYLVKRTGEKVFLECVQDMDHENMFWYRQDPGLGLRLIYFSYDVKMKEKGDIPEGYSVSREKKERFSLILESASTNQTSMYLCASSLPVPKREGYEQYFGPGTRLTVT.

The chain couples TRBV29-1 to TRBJ2-3; either TRBD1 or TRBD2 may supply D (5 bases each). The CDR3 spans 11 residues. Germline CDR1 and CDR2: SQVTM and ANQGSEA. V lost 7 bases to trimming and J lost 4 bases, with 9 bases between them. In DNA, the CDR3 is TGCAGCGCGAGAGGGGCAGATACGCAGTATTTT. Translation gives CSARGADTQYF.

The chain carries TRBV9 and TRBJ2-1, with 10 bases that match TRBD2. The CDR3 contains 15 residues. Germline V lookup: CDR1 SGDLS, CDR2 YYNGEE. V shed 4 bases, J shed 7 bases, and the junction held 8 bases outside the gene matches. The CDR3 sequence is CASSSSGRALNEQFF. CDR3 nucleotide sequence: TGTGCCAGCAGCTCCAGCGGGAGGGCCTTGAATGAGCAGTTCTTC. Full variable domain (outside the CDR3, taken from reference TRBV9 and TRBJ2-1): DSGVTQTPKHLITATGQRVTLRCSPRSGDLSVYWYQQSLDQGLQFLIQYYNGEERAKGNILERFSAQQFPDLHSELNLSSLELGDSALYFCASSSSGRALNEQFFGPGTRLTVL.

This chain uses TRBV5-6 with TRBJ2-1, with D unresolved. The V gene's germline CDR1 is SGHDT and CDR2 YYEEEE. The CDR3 extends over 15 amino acids. Trimming removed 2 bases at V and 0 bases at J, with 9 bases between. The chain's CDR3 is CASSFWGSSYNEQFF. The CDR3 nucleotides are TGTGCCAGCAGCTTTTGGGGAAGCTCCTACAATGAGCAGTTCTTC.

This clonotype has just one count. The chain uses TRBV24-1 and TRBJ2-7; D perhaps matches TRBD1 (6 bases). The CDR3 loop spans 14 amino acids. V dropped 3 bases and J dropped 5 bases, with 13 bases sitting between them. The germline V gene encodes CDR1 KGHDR and CDR2 SFDVKD. CDR3 DNA: TGTGCCACCAGTGATCCCAGGGGTCCCGACGAGCAGTACTTC. It is translated as CATSDPRGPDEQYF.

This clonotype occurred a few times. The chain combines TRBV3-1 with TRBJ2-7; no firm D call. Trimming stripped 2 bases from V and 3 bases from J, with 5 bases between. Germline CDR1 LGHDT, CDR2 YNNKEL (reference sequence). The CDR3 is 12 amino acids. The CDR3 nucleotides read TGTGCCAGCAGCCAACGACTCTACGAGCAGTACTTC. This sequence encodes CASSQRLYEQYF.

The chain uses TRBV5-1 and TRBJ2-1, with D hard to call. Per germline, CDR1 SGHRS and CDR2 YFSETQ. The CDR3 is made up of 17 amino acids. Deletions cut 4 bases from V and 0 bases from J, with 17 bases between. The CDR3 coding sequence is TGCGCCAGCAGCGCCCTGATCGAGGAAAGCTCCTACAATGAGCAGTTCTTC. Translation gives CASSALIEESSYNEQFF.

V gene TRBV7-6 combines with J gene TRBJ2-7, with D unclear. Germline lookup yields CDR1 SGHVS and CDR2 FNYEAQ. V dropped 1 base and J dropped 1 base, with 20 bases sitting between them. This CDR3 is 18 amino acids long. The CDR3 DNA follows: TGTGCCAGCAGCTTAGTGGGATCCCCTCTCGACGGTTCCTACGAGCAGTACTTC. It translates to CASSLVGSPLDGSYEQYF.

This clonotype is a singleton in its sample. The chain combines TRBV27 with TRBJ1-2; D is perhaps TRBD1 (5 bases). CDR1 and CDR2 (germline): MNHEY, SMNVEV (reference sequence). The CDR3 runs to 16 residues. The V end was cut by 3 bases, the J end by 4 bases, with 18 bases between. CDR3 coding DNA: TGTGCCAGCAGTTTGTCAGGGTATGCCCTATCCTATGGCTACACCTTC. Its protein is CASSLSGYALSYGYTF.

This chain joins TRBV9 and TRBJ1-1, with D possibly TRBD1 on 5 matching bases. Germline CDR1 is SGDLS and CDR2 is YYNGEE. The length of the CDR3 is 13 residues. The ends were cut back, 3 bases at V and 6 bases at J, with 12 bases in the middle. The CDR3 DNA reads as TGTGCCAGCAGCGACGGGGGTGACGCTGAAGCTTTCTTT. The encoded protein is CASSDGGDAEAFF.

The chain is built from TRBV19 and TRBJ1-5, with 8 bases that match TRBD1. This CDR3 region has 16 residues. V lost 7 bases and J lost 8; bases outside the gene matches: 16. CDR1 LNHDA and CDR2 SQIVND come from the germline V gene (reference sequence). The CDR3: CASTVGRGRNKEPQHF. CDR3 DNA sequence: TGTGCCAGTACCGTGGGCAGGGGGCGGAATAAAGAGCCCCAGCATTTT. The full variable domain, completed using reference TRBV19 and TRBJ1-5, is DGGITQSPKYLFRKEGQNVTLSCEQNLNHDAMYWYRQDPGQGLRLIYYSQIVNDFQKGDIAEGYSVSREKKESFPLTVTSAQKNPTAFYLCASTVGRGRNKEPQHFGDGTRLSIL.

CDR3 residues: CASSLASGEMKTQYF. As DNA, the CDR3 is TGTGCCAGCAGCTTAGCTTCCGGGGAGATGAAGACCCAGTACTTC. The V gene is TRBV7-9, the J gene TRBJ2-5, with D perhaps matching TRBD2 (5 bases). The CDR3 sequence is 15 residues long. V shed 0 bases and J shed 6 bases, with 14 bases lying between them. Germline assignment: CDR1 SEHNR and CDR2 FQNEAQ (reference sequence).

The chain links TRBV13 to TRBJ2-1, with D maybe TRBD2 (5 bases). Germline lookup yields CDR1 PRHDT and CDR2 FYEKMQ (reference sequence). The CDR3 sequence is 13 residues long. Trimming left V 2 bases short and J 8 bases short, with 10 bases between. The CDR3: CASSLSSGDEQFF. CDR3 sequence (DNA): TGTGCCAGCAGCTTAAGTTCCGGGGATGAGCAGTTCTTC.

The chain employs TRBV20-1 and TRBJ2-1, with 10 positions matching TRBD1. The CDR3 spans 14 residues. V lost 6 bases and J lost 8; bases outside the gene matches: 10. Germline CDR1 is DFQATT and CDR2 is SNEGSKA (reference sequence). The CDR3 reads CSAPGQGRLDEQFF. The CDR3 coding sequence is TGCAGTGCCCCGGGACAGGGGCGCTTAGATGAGCAGTTCTTC.

The V and J genes are TRBV11-2 and TRBJ2-1; D may be TRBD2 (6 bases). Germline lookup yields CDR1 SGHAT and CDR2 FQNNGV. V was clipped by 3 bases and J by 8 bases, with 20 bases between them. There are 16 residues in the CDR3. The CDR3 loop reads CASSFSAGTYGDEQFF. The CDR3 coding sequence is TGTGCCAGCAGCTTTTCTGCGGGGACCTATGGGGATGAGCAGTTCTTC.